The sequence of this T cell receptor beta chain was determined in a study of OX40 agonist ivuxolimab in advanced cancers. Study in general: Three dose-escalation patients had partial responses: one with hepatocellular carcinoma and two with cutaneous melanoma.

Enrollment shut out patients with autoimmune disease history or systemic immunosuppression. Between the trimmed V and J ends, which lost 2 bases and 3 bases, there was a span of 14 bases. There are 15 residues in the CDR3. Germline CDR1 reads MNHEY; CDR2 reads SMNVEV (reference sequence). A note on this clone: The antigen is not known.

Profiling relied on immunoSEQ multiplex PCR, and the TCRdb table lists in-frame clones only, not all of them. The sample lists around 100,000 clones; 90% to 95% were seen once. Study-wide findings and caveats: More expanded clones were seen, on average, in CD8+ T cells than in CD4+.

V gene TRBV27 combines with J gene TRBJ2-7; D call uncertain. Specimen: CD4+ or CD8+ T cells sorted from blood, collected in a trial of the OX40 agonist ivuxolimab. This receptor was identified in an adult with an advanced solid tumor such as melanoma, head and neck, liver or kidney cancer. The CDR3 nucleotides are TGTGCCAGCAGTTTAGGGCCCTTGGAGAGCTACGAGCAGTACTTC. Protein product: CASSLGPLESYEQYF.